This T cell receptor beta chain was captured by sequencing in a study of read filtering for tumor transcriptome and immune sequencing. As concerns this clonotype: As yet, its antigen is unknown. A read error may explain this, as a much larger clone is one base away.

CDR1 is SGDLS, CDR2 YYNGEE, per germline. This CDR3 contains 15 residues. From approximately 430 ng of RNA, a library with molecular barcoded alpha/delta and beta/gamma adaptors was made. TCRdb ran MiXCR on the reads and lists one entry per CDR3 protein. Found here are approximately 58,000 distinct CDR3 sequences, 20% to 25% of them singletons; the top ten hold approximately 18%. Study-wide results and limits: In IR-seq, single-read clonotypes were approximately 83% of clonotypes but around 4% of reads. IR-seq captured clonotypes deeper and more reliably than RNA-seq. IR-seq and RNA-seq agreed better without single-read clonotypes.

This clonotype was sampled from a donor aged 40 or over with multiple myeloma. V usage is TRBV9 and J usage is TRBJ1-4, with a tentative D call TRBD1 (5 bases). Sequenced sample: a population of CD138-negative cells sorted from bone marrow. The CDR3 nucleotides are TGTGCCAGCAGCGTAGACGGGGGATTGGATGAAGAACTGTTTTTT. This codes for CASSVDGGLDEELFF.